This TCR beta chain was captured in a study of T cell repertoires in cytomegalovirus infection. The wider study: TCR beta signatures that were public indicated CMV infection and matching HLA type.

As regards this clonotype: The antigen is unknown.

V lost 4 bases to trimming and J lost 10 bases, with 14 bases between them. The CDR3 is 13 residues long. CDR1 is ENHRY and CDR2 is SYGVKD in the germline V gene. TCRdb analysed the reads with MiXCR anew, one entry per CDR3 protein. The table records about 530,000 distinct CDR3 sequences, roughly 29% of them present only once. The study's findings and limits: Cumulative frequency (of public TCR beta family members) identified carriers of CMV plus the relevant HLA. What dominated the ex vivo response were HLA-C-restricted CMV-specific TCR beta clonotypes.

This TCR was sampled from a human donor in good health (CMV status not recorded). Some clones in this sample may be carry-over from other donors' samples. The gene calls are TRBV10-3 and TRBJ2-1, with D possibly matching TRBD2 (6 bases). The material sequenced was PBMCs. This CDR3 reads CAISGSGAREQFF. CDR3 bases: TGTGCCATCAGTGGGTCGGGAGCACGGGAGCAGTTCTTC.